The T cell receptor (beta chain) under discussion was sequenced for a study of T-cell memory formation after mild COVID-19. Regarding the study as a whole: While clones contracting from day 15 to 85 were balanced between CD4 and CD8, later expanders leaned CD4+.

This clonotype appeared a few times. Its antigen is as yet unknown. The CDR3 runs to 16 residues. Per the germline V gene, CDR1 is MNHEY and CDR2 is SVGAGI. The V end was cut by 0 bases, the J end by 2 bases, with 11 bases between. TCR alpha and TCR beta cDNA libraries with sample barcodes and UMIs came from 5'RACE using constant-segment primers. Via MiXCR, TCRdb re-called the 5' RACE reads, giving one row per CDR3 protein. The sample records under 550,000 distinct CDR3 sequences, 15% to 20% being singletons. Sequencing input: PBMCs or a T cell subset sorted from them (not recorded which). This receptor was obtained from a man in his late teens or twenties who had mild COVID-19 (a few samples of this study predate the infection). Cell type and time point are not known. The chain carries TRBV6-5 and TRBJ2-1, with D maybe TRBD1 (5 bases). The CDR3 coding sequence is TGTGCCAGCAGTTACTCCTTACAGGATCCCTACAATGAGCAGTTCTTC. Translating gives CASSYSLQDPYNEQFF.